This TCR beta chain was sequenced in a study of identifying expanded T cells in peripheral blood. Study-wide results and caveats: Roughly 1.1 clones differed between technical replicates, versus around 15 and 18 over time. Roughly two-week clone count variance significantly increased as total template count grew.

Healthy donors had no documented immune events, such as infections, while sampled. Repertoires were generated with immunoSEQ multiplex PCR, while TCRdb's copy carries only in-frame clones and drops some. The sample records around 130,000 clones, about 88% being singletons. Note on this clone: The antigen remains undetermined.

The CDR3 is made up of 16 amino acids. With V trimmed by 3 bases and J by 1 base, 8 bases remained unmatched. The rearrangement uses TRBV5-3 and TRBJ2-7; TRBD1 matches at 9 bases. TRBV5-3 is identified as an open reading frame with a role that is uncertain. The clonotype was recovered from a person aged 18 to 75 in good health. The specimen sequenced was blood. CDR3: CARSYESGTGSYEQYF. The CDR3 DNA is TGTGCCAGAAGCTACGAATCCGGGACAGGGTCCTACGAGCAGTACTTC.